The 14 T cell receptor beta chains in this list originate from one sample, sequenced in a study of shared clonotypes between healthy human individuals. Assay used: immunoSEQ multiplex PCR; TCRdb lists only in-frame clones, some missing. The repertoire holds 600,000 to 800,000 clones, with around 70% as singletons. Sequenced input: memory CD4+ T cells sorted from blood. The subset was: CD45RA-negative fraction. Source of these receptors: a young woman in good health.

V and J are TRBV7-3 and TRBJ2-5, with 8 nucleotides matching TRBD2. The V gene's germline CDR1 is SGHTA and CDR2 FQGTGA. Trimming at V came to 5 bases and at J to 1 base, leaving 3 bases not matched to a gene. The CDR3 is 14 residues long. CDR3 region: CASSPGGGQETQYF. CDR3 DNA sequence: TGTGCCAGCAGCCCCGGGGGGGGCCAAGAGACCCAGTACTTC.

The CDR3 DNA is TGCGCCAGCAGCTTGAGATGGGACGGAGACAACAATGAGCAGTTCTTC. Translation gives CASSLRWDGDNNEQFF. The chain uses TRBV5-1 and TRBJ2-1; the D gene could be TRBD1 or TRBD2 (5 bases each). Trimming stripped 1 base from V and 5 bases from J, with 16 bases between. Per the germline V gene, CDR1 is SGHRS and CDR2 is YFSETQ. The CDR3 spans 16 residues.

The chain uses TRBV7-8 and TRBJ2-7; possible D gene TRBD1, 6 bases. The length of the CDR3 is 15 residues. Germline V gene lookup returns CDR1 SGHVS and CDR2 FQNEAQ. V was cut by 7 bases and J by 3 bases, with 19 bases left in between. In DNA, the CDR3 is TGTGCCAGCACGCACCGACAGGACTCCTTCTACGAGCAGTACTTC. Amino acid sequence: CASTHRQDSFYEQYF.

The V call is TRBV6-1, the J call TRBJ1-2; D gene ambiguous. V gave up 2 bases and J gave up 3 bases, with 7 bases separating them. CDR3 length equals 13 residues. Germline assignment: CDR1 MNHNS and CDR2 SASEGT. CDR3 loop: CASSESAYYGYTF. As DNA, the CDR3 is TGTGCCAGCAGTGAATCGGCGTACTATGGCTACACCTTC.

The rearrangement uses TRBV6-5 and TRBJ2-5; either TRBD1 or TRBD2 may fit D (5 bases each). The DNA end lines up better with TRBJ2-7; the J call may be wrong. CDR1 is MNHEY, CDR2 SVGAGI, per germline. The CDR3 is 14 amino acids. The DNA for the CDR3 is TGTGCCAGCAGTTACCGAGGGGCGCGCAACGAGCAGTACTTC. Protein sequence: CASSYRGARNEQYF.

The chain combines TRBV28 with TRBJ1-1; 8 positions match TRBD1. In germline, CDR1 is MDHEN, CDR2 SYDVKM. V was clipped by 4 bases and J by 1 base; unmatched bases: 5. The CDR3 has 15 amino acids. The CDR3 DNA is TGTGCCAGCAGTTCCCAGGGGGCAGGGAACACTGAAGCTTTCTTT. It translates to CASSSQGAGNTEAFF. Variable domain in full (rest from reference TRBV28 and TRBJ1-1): DVKVTQSSRYLVKRTGEKVFLECVQDMDHENMFWYRQDPGLGLRLIYFSYDVKMKEKGDIPEGYSVSREKKERFSLILESASTNQTSMYLCASSSQGAGNTEAFFGQGTRLTVV.

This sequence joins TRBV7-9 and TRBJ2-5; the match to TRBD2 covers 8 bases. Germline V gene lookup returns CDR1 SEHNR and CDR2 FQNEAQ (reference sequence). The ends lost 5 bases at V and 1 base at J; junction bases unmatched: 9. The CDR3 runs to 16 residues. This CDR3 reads CASSQLTGTSQETQYF. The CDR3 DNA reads TGTGCCAGCAGCCAATTGACCGGGACTAGCCAAGAGACCCAGTACTTC.

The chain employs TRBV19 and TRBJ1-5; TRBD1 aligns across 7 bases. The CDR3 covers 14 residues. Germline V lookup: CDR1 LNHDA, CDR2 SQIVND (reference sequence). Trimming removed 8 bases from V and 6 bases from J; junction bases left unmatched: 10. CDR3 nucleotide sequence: TGTGCCAGTGAAAGGGGGCAGGGGAGTCAGCCCCAGCATTTT. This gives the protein CASERGQGSQPQHF.

The CDR3 DNA is TGTGCCAGCAGTGACAGGGACGGACGGCCCGGGCAGTTCTTC. Protein product: CASSDRDGRPGQFF. The V gene is TRBV6-5, the J gene TRBJ2-1, with 7 bases fitting TRBD1. The V and J ends lost 5 bases and 12 bases, in that order; junction bases with no gene match: 13. Germline CDR1 MNHEY, CDR2 SVGAGI. The CDR3 runs to 14 residues.

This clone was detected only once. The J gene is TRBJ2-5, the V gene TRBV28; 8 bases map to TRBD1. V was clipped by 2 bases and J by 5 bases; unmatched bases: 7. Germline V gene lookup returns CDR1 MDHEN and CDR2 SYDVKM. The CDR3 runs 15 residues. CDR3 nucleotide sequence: TGTGCCAGCAGTTTAAGCCCCAGGGGGCGTGAGACCCAGTACTTC. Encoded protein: CASSLSPRGRETQYF.

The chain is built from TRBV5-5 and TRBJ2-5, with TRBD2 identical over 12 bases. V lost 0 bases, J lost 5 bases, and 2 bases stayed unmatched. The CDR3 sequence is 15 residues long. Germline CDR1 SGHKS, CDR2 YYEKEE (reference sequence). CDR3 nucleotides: TGTGCCAGCAGCTTGGGACTAGCGGGAGTTGAGACCCAGTACTTC. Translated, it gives CASSLGLAGVETQYF.

CDR3 DNA sequence: TGTGCCAGCAGTAGGCCCCACTACGAGCAGTACTTC. This translates into CASSRPHYEQYF. The rearrangement uses TRBV5-5 and TRBJ2-7, with D unresolved. The CDR3 has 12 amino acids. Germline CDR1 is SGHKS and CDR2 is YYEKEE (reference sequence). V shed 5 bases and J shed 3 bases, with 9 bases lying between them.

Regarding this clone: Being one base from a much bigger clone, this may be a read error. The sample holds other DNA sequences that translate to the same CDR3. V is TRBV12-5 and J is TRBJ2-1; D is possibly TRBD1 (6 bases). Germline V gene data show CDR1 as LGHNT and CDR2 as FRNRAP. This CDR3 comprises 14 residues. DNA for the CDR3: TGTGCTAGTGGGTTGGACAGCTCCTACAATGAGCAGTTCTTC. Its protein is CASGLDSSYNEQFF.

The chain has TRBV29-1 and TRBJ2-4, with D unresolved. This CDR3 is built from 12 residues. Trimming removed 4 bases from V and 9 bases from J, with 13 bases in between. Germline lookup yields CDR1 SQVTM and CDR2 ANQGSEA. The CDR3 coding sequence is TGCAGCGTTGTTGAGCGCCCGGGCATTCAGTACTTC. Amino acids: CSVVERPGIQYF.